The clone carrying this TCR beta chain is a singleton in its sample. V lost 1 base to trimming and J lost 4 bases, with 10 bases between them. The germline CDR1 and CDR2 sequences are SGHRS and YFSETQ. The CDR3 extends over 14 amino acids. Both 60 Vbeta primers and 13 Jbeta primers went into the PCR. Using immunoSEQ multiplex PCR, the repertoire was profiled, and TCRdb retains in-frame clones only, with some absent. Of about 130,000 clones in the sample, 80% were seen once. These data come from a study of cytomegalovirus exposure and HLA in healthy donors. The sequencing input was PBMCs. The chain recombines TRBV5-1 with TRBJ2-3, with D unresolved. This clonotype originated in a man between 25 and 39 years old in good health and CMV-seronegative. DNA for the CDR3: TGCGCCAGCAGCTTGAGGCCAGACTCAGATACGCAGTATTTT. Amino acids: CASSLRPDSDTQYF.